This T cell receptor beta chain was recorded in a study of blood T cell repertoires in COVID-19. Overall study: Samples of COVID-19 (acute and convalescent) were obtained from the United States, Italy and Spain.

TCRdb keeps only in-frame clones here, not all; method: immunoSEQ multiplex PCR. Counted here are under 350,000 clones, 85% occurring once; the ten biggest clones make up roughly 14%. CDR1 and CDR2 (germline): MNHEY, SVGAGI. V lost 8 bases and J lost 8, with 15 bases in between. The CDR3 sequence is 12 residues long. This clone has just a few counts. The material sequenced was peripheral blood. V usage is TRBV6-5 and J usage is TRBJ1-1; D is possibly TRBD1 (5 bases). The sequence derives from a human donor in a cohort sampled during active COVID-19. DNA of the CDR3: TGTGCCAGCGGCCGCTTGCAGGGCGAAGCTTTCTTT. As protein: CASGRLQGEAFF.